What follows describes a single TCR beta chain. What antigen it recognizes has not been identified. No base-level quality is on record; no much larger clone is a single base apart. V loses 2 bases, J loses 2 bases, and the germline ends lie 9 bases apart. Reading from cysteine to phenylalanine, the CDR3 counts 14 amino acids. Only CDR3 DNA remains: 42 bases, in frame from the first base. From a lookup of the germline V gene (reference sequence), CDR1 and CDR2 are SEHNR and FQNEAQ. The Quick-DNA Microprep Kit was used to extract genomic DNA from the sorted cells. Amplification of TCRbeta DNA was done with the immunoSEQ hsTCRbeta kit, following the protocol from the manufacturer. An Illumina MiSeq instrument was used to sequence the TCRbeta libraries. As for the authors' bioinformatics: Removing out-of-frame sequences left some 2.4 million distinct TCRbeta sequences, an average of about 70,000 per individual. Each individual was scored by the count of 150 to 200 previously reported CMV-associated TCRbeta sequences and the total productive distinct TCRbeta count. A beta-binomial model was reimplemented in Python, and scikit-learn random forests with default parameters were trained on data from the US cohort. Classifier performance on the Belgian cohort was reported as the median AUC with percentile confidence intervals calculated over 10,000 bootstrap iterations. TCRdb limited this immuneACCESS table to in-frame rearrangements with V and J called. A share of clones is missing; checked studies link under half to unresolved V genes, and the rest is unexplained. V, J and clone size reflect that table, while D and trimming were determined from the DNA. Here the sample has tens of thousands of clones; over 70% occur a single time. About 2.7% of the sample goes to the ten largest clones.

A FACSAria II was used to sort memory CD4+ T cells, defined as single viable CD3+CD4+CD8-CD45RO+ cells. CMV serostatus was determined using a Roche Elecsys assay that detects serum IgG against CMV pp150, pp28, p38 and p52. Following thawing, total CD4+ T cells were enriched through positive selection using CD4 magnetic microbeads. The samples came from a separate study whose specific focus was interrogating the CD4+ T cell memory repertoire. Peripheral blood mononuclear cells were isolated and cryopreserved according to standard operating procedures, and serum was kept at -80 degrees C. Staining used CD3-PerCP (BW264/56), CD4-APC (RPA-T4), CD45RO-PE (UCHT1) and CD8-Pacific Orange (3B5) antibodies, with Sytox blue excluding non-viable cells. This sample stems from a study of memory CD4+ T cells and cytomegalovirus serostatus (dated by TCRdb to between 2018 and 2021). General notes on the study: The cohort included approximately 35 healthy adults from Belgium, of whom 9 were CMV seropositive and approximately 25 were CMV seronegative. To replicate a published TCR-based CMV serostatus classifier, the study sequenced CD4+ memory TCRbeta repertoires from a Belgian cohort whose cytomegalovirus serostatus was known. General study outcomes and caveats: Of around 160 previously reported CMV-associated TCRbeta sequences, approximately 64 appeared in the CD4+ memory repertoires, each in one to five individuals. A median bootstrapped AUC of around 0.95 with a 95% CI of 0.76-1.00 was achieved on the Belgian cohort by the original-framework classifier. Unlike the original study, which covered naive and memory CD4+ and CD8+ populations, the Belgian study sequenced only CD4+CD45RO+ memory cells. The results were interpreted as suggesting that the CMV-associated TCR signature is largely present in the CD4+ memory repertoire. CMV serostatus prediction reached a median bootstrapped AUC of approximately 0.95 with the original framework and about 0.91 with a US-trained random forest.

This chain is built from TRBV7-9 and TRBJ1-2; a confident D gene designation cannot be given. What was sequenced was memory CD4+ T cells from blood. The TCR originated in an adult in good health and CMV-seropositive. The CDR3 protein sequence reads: CASSLMALNYGYTF. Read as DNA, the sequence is TGTGCCAGCAGCTTAATGGCTCTGAACTATGGCTACACCTTC.